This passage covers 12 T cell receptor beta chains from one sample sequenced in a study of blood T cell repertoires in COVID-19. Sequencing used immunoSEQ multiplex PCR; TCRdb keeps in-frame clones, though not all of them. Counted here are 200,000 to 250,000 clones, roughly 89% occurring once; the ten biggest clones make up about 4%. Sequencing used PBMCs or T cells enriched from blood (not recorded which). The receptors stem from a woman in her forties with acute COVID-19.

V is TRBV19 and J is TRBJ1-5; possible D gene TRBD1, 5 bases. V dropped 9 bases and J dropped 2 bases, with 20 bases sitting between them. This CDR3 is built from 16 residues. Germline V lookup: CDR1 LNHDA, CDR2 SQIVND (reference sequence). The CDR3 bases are TGTGCCAGCCTGAGAACGGGGGGACGGGGCAATCAGCCCCAGCATTTT. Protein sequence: CASLRTGGRGNQPQHF.

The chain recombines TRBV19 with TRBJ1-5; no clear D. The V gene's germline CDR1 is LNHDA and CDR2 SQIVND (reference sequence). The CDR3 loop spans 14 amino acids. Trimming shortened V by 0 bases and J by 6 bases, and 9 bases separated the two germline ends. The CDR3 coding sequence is TGTGCCAGTAGTATAGACCCCTTTAGTCAGCCCCAGCATTTT. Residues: CASSIDPFSQPQHF.

Written as DNA, the CDR3 is TGTGCCAGCAGCGCGAGCTCCTACAATGAGCAGTTCTTC. This gives the protein CASSASSYNEQFF. The chain joins TRBV9 to TRBJ2-1; D unclear. This CDR3 region has 13 residues. Germline V gives CDR1 SGDLS, CDR2 YYNGEE. The germline V and J ends were trimmed by 3 bases and 0 bases, with 4 bases remaining between them.

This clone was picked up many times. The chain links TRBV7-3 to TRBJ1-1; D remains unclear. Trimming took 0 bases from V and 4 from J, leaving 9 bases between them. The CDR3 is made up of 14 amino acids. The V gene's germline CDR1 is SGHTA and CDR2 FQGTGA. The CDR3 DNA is TGTGCCAGCAGCTTAACAGTAGTTTCCACTGAAGCTTTCTTT. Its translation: CASSLTVVSTEAFF.

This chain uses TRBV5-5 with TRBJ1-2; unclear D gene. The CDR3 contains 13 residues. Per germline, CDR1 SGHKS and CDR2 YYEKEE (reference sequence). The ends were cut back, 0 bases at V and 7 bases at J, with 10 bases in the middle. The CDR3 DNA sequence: TGTGCCAGCAGCTTGGGCCAGGTGGGTGGCTACACCTTC. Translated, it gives CASSLGQVGGYTF.

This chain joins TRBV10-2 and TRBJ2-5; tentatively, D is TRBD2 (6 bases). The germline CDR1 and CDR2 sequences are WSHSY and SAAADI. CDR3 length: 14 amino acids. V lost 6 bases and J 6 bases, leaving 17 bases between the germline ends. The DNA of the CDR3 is TGCGCCAGCAGCCCCGGGGGTAGCAGAAAGACCCAGTACTTC. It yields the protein CASSPGGSRKTQYF.

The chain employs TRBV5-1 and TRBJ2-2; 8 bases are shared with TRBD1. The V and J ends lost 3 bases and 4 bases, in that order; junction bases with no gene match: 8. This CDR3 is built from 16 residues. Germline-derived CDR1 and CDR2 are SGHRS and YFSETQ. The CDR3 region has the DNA TGCGCCAGCAGCTACAGGACCGGACAGGGCACCGGGGAGCTGTTTTTT. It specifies CASSYRTGQGTGELFF.

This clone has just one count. For the CDR3, the DNA is TGTGCCAGTAGCCACACGGGACAGCCTGAAAAACTGTTTTTT. It specifies CASSHTGQPEKLFF. V and J are TRBV19 and TRBJ1-4; 7 bases fit TRBD1. CDR1 LNHDA and CDR2 SQIVND come from the germline V gene (reference sequence). The CDR3 is made up of 14 amino acids. Trimming cost V 6 bases and J 7 bases; bases outside gene matches: 8.

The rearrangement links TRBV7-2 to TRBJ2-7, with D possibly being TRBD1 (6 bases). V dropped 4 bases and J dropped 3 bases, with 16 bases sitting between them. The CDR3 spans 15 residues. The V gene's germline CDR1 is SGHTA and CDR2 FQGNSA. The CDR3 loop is CASSSAGQSFYEQYF. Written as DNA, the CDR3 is TGTGCCAGCAGCTCGGCCGGACAGTCCTTCTACGAGCAGTACTTC.

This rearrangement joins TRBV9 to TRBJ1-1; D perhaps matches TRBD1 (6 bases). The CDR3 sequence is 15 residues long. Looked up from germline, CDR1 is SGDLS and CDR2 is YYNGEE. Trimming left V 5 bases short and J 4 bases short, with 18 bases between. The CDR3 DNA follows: TGTGCCAGCAGTAGACTAGCAGGGGAAACCACTGAAGCTTTCTTT. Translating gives CASSRLAGETTEAFF.

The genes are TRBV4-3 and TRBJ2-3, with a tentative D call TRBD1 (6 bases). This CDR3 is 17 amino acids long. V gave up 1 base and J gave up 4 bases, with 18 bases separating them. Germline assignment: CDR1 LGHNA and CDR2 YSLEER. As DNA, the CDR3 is TGCGCCAGCAGCCAAGGTCAGACAGGAGCCACCCCAGATACGCAGTATTTT. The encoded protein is CASSQGQTGATPDTQYF.

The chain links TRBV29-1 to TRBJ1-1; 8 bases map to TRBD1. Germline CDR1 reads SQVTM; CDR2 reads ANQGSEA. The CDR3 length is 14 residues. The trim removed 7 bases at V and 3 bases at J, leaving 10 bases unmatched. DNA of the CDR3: TGCAGCGGAGGAAGGCAGGGGGCGGACACTGAAGCTTTCTTT. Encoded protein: CSGGRQGADTEAFF. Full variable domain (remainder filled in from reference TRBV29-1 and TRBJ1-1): SAVISQKPSRDICQRGTSLTIQCQVDSQVTMMFWYRQQPGQSLTLIATANQGSEATYESGFVIDKFPISRPNLTFSTLTVSNMSPEDSSIYLCSGGRQGADTEAFFGQGTRLTVV.